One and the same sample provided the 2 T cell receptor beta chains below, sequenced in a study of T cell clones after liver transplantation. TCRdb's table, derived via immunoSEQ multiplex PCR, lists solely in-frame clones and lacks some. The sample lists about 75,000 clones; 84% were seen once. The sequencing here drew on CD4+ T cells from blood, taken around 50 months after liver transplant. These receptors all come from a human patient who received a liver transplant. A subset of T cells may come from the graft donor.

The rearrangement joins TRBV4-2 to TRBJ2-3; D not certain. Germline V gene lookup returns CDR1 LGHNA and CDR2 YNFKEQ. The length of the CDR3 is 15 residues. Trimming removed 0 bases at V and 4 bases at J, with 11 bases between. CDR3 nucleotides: TGTGCCAGCAGCCAAGATCGGGTAGCCGCAGATACGCAGTATTTT. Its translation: CASSQDRVAADTQYF.

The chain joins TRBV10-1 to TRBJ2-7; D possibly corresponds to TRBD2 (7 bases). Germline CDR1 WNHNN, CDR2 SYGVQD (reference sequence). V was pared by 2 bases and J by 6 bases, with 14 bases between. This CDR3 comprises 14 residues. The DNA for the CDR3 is TGCGCCAGCAGTGAGGAGGGGGGGGATGGCGAGCAGTACTTC. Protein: CASSEEGGDGEQYF.